Sequencing of this TCR beta chain was carried out in a study of tumor-infiltrating lymphocytes in primary liver carcinoma. The study co-extracted DNA and RNA from around 20-30 mg of unsorted bulk tissue. Surgeons treated the primary liver carcinoma of the patients by surgical resection. Infection with HBV was chronic in patients; they were treatment-naive. Note on this clonotype: What it binds is not known. One base away lies a much larger clone, so this may be a sequencing read error.

Priming with a constant-region primer yielded TCR beta cDNA from roughly 490 ng total RNA. A slightly modified ARM-PCR protocol with three nested multiplex PCR rounds produced these TCR beta libraries. TRBV1-TRBV30 forward primers paired with a C-beta reverse primer were used in the first two PCR rounds, which ran roughly 10 cycles each. TCRdb reprocessed the multiplex PCR reads via MiXCR and lists one record per CDR3 protein. The top ten hold roughly 27% of the sample, which has 45,000 to 55,000 distinct CDR3 sequences, around 64% seen once. The CDR3 loop spans 15 amino acids. Trimming shortened V by 0 bases and J by 8 bases, and 13 bases separated the two germline ends. Per germline, CDR1 SNHLY and CDR2 FYNNEI. Points from the study as a whole: About 7.5-25% of top clones, no more, were shared by all five regions. Significantly larger top-250-clone fractions were found in tumors than in blood (p = 0.039).

Sequences were obtained from liver tumor tissue from sampling region 5. Subset denoted: tumor region T5, tumor centre. The chain has TRBV2 and TRBJ1-4, with D perhaps matching TRBD1 (5 bases). The source is a man in his forties or fifties with primary liver carcinoma and hepatitis B virus infection. CDR3 sequence: CASSEAGPVGEKLFF. The CDR3 DNA sequence: TGTGCCAGCAGTGAAGCGGGGCCTGTCGGGGAAAAACTGTTTTTT.